This T cell receptor (beta chain) was found in a study of spatial heterogeneity in lung cancer. At the level of the study: Follow-up PBMC specimens underwent sequencing when available; their median timing was around 2 years after resection.

Time point meaning: blood at routine non-recurrence follow-up after resection. The sequenced material consisted of unsorted whole RNA from tumor, nontumor lung or frozen PBMC. Trimming left V 3 bases short and J 2 bases short, with 11 bases between. The CDR3 spans 14 residues. Germline V gives CDR1 WNHNN, CDR2 SYGVQD (reference sequence). TCRdb used MiXCR to reprocess the 5' RACE reads, holding one entry per CDR3 protein. Of about 120,000 distinct CDR3 sequences listed, about 12% are singletons. This clonotype was observed many times. The chain has TRBV10-1 and TRBJ2-7; a possible D gene is TRBD1 (5 bases). The input for sequencing was PBMCs, taken at follow-up. The receptor comes from a male donor with early-stage non-small cell lung cancer. CDR3 bases: TGCGCCAGCAGTGACCCCGGACACCCCTACGAGCAGTACTTC. Protein sequence: CASSDPGHPYEQYF.